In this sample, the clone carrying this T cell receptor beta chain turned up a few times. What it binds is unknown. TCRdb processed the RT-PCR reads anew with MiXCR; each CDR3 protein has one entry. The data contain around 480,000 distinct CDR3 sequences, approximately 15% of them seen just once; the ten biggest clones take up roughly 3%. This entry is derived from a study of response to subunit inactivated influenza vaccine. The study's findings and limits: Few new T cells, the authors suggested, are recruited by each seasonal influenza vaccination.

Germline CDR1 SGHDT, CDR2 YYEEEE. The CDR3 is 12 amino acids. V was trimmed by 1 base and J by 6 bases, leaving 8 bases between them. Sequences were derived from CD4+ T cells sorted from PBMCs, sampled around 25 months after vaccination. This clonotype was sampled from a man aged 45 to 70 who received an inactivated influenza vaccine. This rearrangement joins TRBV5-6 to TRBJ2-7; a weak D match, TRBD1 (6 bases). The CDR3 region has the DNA TGTGCCAGCAGCTTGTGGGGGCGCGAGCAGTACTTC. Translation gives CASSLWGREQYF.